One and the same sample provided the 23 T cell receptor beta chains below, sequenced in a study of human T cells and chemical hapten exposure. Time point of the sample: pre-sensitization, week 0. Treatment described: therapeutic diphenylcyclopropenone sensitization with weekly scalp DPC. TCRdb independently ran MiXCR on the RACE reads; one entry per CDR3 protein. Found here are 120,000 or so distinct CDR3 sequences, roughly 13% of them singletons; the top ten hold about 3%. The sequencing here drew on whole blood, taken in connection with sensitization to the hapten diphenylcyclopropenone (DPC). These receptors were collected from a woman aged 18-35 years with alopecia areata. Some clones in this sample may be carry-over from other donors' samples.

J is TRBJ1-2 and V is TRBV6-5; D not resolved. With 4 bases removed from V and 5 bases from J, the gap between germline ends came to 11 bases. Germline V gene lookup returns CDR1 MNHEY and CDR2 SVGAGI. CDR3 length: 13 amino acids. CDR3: CASSSLASYGYTF. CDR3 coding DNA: TGTGCCAGCAGTTCCCTGGCCTCTTATGGCTACACCTTC.

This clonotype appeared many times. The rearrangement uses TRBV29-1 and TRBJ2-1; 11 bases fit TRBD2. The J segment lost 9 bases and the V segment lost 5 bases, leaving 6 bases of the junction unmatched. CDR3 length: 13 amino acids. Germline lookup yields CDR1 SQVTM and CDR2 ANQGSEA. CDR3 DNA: TGCAGCGTTCGGCCTAGCGGGGGGAGTGAGCAGTTCTTC. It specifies CSVRPSGGSEQFF.

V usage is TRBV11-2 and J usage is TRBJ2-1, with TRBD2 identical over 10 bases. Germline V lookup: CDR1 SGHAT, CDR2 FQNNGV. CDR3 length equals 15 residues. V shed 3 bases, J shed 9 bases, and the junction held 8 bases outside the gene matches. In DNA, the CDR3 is TGTGCCAGCAGCTTTCTGAAGCGGGGGGGACGTGAGCAGTTCTTC. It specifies CASSFLKRGGREQFF.

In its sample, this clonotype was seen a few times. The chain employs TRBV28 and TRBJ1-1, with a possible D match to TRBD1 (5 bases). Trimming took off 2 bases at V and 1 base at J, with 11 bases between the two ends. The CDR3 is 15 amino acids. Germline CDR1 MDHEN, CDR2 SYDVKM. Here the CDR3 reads CASSLIFGANTEAFF. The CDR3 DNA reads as TGTGCCAGCAGTTTAATATTTGGGGCGAACACTGAAGCTTTCTTT.

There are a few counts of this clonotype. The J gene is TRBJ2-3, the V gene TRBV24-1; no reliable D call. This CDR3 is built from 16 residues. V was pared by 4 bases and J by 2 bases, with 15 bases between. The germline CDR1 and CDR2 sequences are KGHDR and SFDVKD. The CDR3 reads CATSDVTGPPTDTQYF. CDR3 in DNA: TGTGCCACCAGTGACGTAACCGGCCCCCCCACAGATACGCAGTATTTT.

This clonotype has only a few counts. The CDR3 region has the DNA TGCAGCGTTGAAGCGGCAGAAGAGACCCAGTACTTC. Its translation is CSVEAAEETQYF. The rearrangement uses TRBV29-1 and TRBJ2-5; D uncertain. V shed 1 base and J shed 3 bases, with 6 bases lying between them. Germline CDR1 SQVTM, CDR2 ANQGSEA. This CDR3 is built from 12 residues.

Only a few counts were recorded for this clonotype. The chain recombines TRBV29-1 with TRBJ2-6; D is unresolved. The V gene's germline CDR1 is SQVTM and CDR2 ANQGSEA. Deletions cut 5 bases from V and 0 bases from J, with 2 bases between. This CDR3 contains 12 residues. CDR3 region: CSVTSGANVLTF. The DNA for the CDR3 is TGCAGCGTTACCTCTGGGGCCAACGTCCTGACTTTC.

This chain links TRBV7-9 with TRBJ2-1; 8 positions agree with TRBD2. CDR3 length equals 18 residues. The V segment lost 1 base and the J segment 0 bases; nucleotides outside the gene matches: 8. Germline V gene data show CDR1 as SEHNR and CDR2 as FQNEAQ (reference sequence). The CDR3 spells CASSLGVAGTRSYNEQFF. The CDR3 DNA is TGTGCCAGCAGCTTAGGGGTAGCGGGGACCCGCTCCTACAATGAGCAGTTCTTC.

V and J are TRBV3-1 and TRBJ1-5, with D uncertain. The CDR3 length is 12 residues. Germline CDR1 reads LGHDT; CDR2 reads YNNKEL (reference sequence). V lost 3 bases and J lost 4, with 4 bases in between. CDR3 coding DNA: TGTGCCAGCAGCCACAAGAATCAGCCCCAGCATTTT. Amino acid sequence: CASSHKNQPQHF.

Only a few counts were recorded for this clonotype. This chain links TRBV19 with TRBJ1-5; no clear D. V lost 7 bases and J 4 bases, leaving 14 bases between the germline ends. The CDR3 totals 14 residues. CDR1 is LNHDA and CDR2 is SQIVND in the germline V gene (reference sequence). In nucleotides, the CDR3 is TGTGCCAGTAAAGATGGTAGCAGAAATCAGCCCCAGCATTTT. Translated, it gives CASKDGSRNQPQHF.

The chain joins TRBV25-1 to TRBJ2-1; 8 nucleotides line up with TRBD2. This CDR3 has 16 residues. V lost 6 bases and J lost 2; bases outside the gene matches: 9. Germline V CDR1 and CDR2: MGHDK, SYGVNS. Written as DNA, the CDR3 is TGTGCCAGCAGCCCGGATCCGGGGGGGACCTACAATGAGCAGTTCTTC. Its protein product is CASSPDPGGTYNEQFF.

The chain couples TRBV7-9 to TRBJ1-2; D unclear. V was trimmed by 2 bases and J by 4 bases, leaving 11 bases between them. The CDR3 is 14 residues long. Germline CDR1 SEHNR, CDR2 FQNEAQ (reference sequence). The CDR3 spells CASSLIPGVYGYTF. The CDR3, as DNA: TGTGCCAGCAGCTTAATACCTGGCGTCTATGGCTACACCTTC. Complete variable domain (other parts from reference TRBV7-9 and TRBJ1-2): DTGVSQNPRHKITKRGQNVTFRCDPISEHNRLYWYRQTLGQGPEFLTYFQNEAQLEKSRLLSDRFSAERPKGSFSTLEIQRTEQGDSAMYLCASSLIPGVYGYTFGSGTRLTVV.

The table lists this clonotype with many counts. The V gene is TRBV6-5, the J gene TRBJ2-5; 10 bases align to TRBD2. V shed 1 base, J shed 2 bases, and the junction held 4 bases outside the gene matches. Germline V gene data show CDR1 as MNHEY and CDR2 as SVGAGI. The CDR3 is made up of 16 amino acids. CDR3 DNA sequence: TGTGCCAGCAGTTACTGGTCTAGCGGGGGTCAAGAGACCCAGTACTTC. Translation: CASSYWSSGGQETQYF.

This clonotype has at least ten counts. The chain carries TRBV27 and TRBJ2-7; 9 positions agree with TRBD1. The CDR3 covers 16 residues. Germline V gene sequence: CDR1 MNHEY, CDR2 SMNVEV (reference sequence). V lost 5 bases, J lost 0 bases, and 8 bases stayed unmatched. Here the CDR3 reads CASSGAGQGLSYEQYF. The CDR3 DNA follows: TGTGCCAGCAGTGGAGCGGGACAGGGACTCTCCTACGAGCAGTACTTC.

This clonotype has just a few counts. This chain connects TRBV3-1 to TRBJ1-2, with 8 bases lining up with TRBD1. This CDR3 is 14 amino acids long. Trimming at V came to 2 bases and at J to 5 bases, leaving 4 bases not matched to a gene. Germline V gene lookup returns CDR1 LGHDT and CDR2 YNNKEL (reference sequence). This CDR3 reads CASSQFDRGYGYTF. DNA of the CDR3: TGTGCCAGCAGCCAATTCGACAGGGGTTATGGCTACACCTTC.

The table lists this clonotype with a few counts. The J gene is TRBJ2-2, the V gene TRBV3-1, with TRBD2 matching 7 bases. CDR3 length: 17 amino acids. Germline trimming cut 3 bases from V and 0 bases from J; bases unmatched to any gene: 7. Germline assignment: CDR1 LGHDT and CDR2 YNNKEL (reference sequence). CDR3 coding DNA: TGTGCCAGCAGCCAGTCCGGGGGGTACGCGAACACCGGGGAGCTGTTTTTT. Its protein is CASSQSGGYANTGELFF.

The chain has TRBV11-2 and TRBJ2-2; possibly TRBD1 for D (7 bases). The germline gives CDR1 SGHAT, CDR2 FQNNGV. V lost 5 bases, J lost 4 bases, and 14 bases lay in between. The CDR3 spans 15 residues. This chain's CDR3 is CASSAQGGITGELFF. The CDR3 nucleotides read TGTGCCAGCAGCGCCCAGGGGGGAATCACCGGGGAGCTGTTTTTT.

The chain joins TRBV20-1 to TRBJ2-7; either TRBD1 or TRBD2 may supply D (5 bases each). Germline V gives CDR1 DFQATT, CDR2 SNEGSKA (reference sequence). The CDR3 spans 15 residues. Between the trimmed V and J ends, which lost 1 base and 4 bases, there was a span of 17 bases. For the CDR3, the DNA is TGCAGTGCTAGAGCTACCCTGGGACGGTTATACGAGCAGTACTTC. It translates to CSARATLGRLYEQYF.

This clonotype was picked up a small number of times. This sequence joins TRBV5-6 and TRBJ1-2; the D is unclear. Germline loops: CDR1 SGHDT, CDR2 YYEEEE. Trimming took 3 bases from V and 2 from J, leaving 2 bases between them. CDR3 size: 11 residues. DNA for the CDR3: TGTGCCAGCAGCTCGAACTATGGCTACACCTTC. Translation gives CASSSNYGYTF.

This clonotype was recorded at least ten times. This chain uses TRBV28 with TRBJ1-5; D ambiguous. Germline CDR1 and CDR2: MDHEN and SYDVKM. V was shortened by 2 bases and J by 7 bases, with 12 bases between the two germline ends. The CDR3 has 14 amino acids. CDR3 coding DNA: TGTGCCAGCAGTTTAACCGGGAGCGAACAGCCCCAGCATTTT. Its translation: CASSLTGSEQPQHF. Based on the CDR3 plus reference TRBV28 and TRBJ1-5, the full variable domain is DVKVTQSSRYLVKRTGEKVFLECVQDMDHENMFWYRQDPGLGLRLIYFSYDVKMKEKGDIPEGYSVSREKKERFSLILESASTNQTSMYLCASSLTGSEQPQHFGDGTRLSIL.

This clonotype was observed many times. In DNA, the CDR3 is TGTGCCAGCAGCCAAGAAACGGGGGGGCTGGCAGATACGCAGTATTTT. Translation gives CASSQETGGLADTQYF. The rearrangement joins TRBV4-2 to TRBJ2-3; TRBD2 agrees at 8 bases. This CDR3 has 16 amino acids. Germline-derived CDR1 and CDR2 are LGHNA and YNFKEQ. V lost 0 bases, J lost 4 bases, and 6 bases stayed unmatched.

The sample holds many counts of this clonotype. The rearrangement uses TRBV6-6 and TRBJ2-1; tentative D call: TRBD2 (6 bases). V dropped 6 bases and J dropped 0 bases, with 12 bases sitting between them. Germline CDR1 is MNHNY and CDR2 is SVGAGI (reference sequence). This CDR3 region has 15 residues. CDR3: CASSSGGSSYNEQFF. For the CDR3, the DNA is TGTGCCAGCAGCTCTGGGGGGAGCTCCTACAATGAGCAGTTCTTC.

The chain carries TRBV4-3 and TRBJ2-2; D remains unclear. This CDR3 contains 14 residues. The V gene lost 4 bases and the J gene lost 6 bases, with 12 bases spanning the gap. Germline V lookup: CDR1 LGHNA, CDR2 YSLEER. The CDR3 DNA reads TGCGCCAGCAGCCCCGGCGGCGAGGCCGGGGAGCTGTTTTTT. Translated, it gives CASSPGGEAGELFF.